A selection of T cell receptor beta chains follows, all from one sample in a study of blood T cell repertoires in COVID-19. The protocol was immunoSEQ multiplex PCR, while the TCRdb copy is restricted to in-frame clones and leaves out a portion. Of roughly 340,000 clones in the sample, 91% were seen once. Sequencing was carried out using peripheral blood. The receptor source for this set is a woman under 30 who had recovered from COVID-19. CDR3s include the opening cysteine and the closing phenylalanine or tryptophan. D genes are given only for firm matches. Rows give clone size only sometimes, using once, few, many, or a class for an expanded clone.

NA	TRBJ1-3	TRBV19	NA	TGTGCCAGTAGTATTGTACGGAGTTACTCTGGAAACACCATATATTTT	CASSIVRSYSGNTIYF
NA	TRBJ1-1	TRBV19	NA	TGTGCCAGCGTGGAACCCAGGAGGAGCATGAACACTGAAGCTTTCTTT	CASVEPRRSMNTEAFF
NA	TRBJ1-2	TRBV9	TRBD1	TGTGCCAGCAGCGTAGGGAGGCAGGGGACAGTCTATGGCTACACCTTC	CASSVGRQGTVYGYTF
NA	TRBJ2-5	TRBV7-2	TRBD2	TGTGCCAGCAGCTTAAAATCTAGCGGGAGCCAGTACTTC	CASSLKSSGSQYF
NA	TRBJ2-5	TRBV5-1	NA	TGCGCCAGCAGCTTCGGACGGGGGGCGGTTGAGACCCAGTACTTC	CASSFGRGAVETQYF
NA	TRBJ1-1	TRBV29-1	NA	TGCAGCGTTGATGAGGCAGGAGGACGAGACACTGAAGCTTTCTTT	CSVDEAGGRDTEAFF
NA	TRBJ1-5	TRBV29-1	TRBD1	TGCAGTGCCGTTGAGGGGGCAGGCAATCAGCCCCAGCATTTT	CSAVEGAGNQPQHF
NA	TRBJ2-1	TRBV29-1	TRBD1	TGCAGCGTTGAGTCCCGGGACAGGGGGTTCAATAGTGAGCAGTTCTTC	CSVESRDRGFNSEQFF
NA	TRBJ2-6	TRBV7-2	NA	TGTGCCAGCTCTGAGTACTCTGGGGCCAACGTCCTGACTTTC	CASSEYSGANVLTF
NA	TRBJ1-1	TRBV4-1	NA	TGCGCCAGCAGCCAACGTACAGGGCTGAACACTGAAGCTTTCTTT	CASSQRTGLNTEAFF
NA	TRBJ2-3	TRBV27	NA	TGTGCCAGCAGTTTTCGGCCGAGGGTAGGCACAGATACGCAGTATTTT	CASSFRPRVGTDTQYF
once	TRBJ2-2	TRBV24-1	TRBD2	TGTGCCACCAATCCGGGACTAGGTTCCACCGGGGAGCTGTTTTTT	CATNPGLGSTGELFF
NA	TRBJ2-3	TRBV24-1	TRBD1	TGTGCCACCAGTGATCCGACAGGGGGTCGAGGAGATACGCAGTATTTT	CATSDPTGGRGDTQYF
NA	TRBJ1-5	TRBV4-2	NA	TGTGCCAGCAGCCAAGATTTGAGTAAGCCCCAGCATTTT	CASSQDLSKPQHF
NA	TRBJ1-6	TRBV30	TRBD1	TGTGCCTGGAGCGGGGACAGGGGCTCACCCCTCCACTTT	CAWSGDRGSPLHF
NA	TRBJ1-1	TRBV5-1	NA	TGCGCCAGCAGCCCGGGGGGATGGGGATTGAACACTGAAGCTTTCTTT	CASSPGGWGLNTEAFF